The 6 T cell receptor beta chains below all came from one sample that was sequenced in a study of CD4+ T cells in melanoma. Generated by immunoSEQ multiplex PCR, the TCRdb table keeps only in-frame clones and is missing some. The table shows more than 8,500 clones, with approximately 70% occurring only once. The sequenced sample was peripheral blood. These receptors all stem from a human donor with melanoma.

This clone occurred a few times. CDR3: CASSPLPTVNTEAFF. CDR3 sequence (DNA): TGCGCCAGCAGCCCATTGCCGACAGTGAACACTGAAGCTTTCTTT. The chain recombines TRBV4-1 with TRBJ1-1; D possibly corresponds to TRBD1 (5 bases). Germline CDR1 and CDR2: MGHRA and YSYEKL. The CDR3 runs to 15 residues. Trimming pared 4 bases from V and 0 bases from J, leaving 12 bases between.

V is TRBV10-2 and J is TRBJ2-7; D possibly corresponds to TRBD1 (5 bases). Germline V gene sequence: CDR1 WSHSY, CDR2 SAAADI. This CDR3 is built from 15 residues. The V end was cut by 2 bases, the J end by 2 bases, with 13 bases between. CDR3 loop: CASSEQGRGPYEQYF. The DNA for the CDR3 is TGCGCCAGCAGTGAGCAGGGAAGAGGTCCCTACGAGCAGTACTTC.

The chain recombines TRBV7-3 with TRBJ1-2; no reliable D call. The CDR3 has 13 amino acids. The ends were cut back, 5 bases at V and 0 bases at J, with 7 bases in the middle. CDR1 and CDR2 (germline): SGHTA, FQGTGA. The CDR3 DNA follows: TGTGCCAGCAGCGCCGGCCCTAACTATGGCTACACCTTC. Protein: CASSAGPNYGYTF.

This clone appeared many times. This chain connects TRBV14 to TRBJ2-7; the D is unclear. Germline CDR1 is SGHDN and CDR2 is FVKESK. The CDR3 is made up of 13 amino acids. V was trimmed by 4 bases and J by 5 bases, leaving 12 bases between them. The CDR3 region is CASSRAPRNEQYF. The CDR3 DNA sequence: TGTGCCAGCAGCCGCGCACCCCGGAACGAGCAGTACTTC.

The chain combines TRBV11-2 with TRBJ2-1; D not resolved. Per the germline V gene, CDR1 is SGHAT and CDR2 is FQNNGV. The V end was cut by 1 base, the J end by 1 base, with 8 bases between. The CDR3 totals 15 residues. This CDR3 reads CASSLVAESYNEQFF. As DNA, the CDR3 is TGTGCCAGCAGCTTAGTGGCGGAGTCCTACAATGAGCAGTTCTTC.

The chain employs TRBV2 and TRBJ1-1; D may be TRBD1 (5 bases). CDR1 and CDR2 (germline): SNHLY, FYNNEI. The germline V and J ends were trimmed by 4 bases and 1 base, with 7 bases remaining between them. This CDR3 is built from 13 residues. Here the CDR3 DNA reads TGTGCCAGCAGTGCTCAGGGGAACACTGAAGCTTTCTTT. This gives the protein CASSAQGNTEAFF.